This is a list of T cell receptor beta chains from one sample in a study of blood T cell repertoires in COVID-19. Profiling relied on immunoSEQ multiplex PCR, and the TCRdb table lists in-frame clones only, not all of them. This sample has 95,000 to 110,000 clones, with around 90% found just once. Input material: peripheral blood. Every receptor here comes from a human donor in a cohort sampled during active COVID-19. CDR3s include the opening cysteine and the closing phenylalanine or tryptophan. A D gene is named only where the DNA matches it firmly. Where a row states a size, it is once, few, many or the class of an expanded clone; other rows omit it.

>NA|TRBJ2-7|NA|TRBV2
CASTKRATYEQYF
TGTGCCAGCACCAAGCGGGCGACCTACGAGCAGTACTTC
>NA|TRBJ2-7|NA|TRBV6-2/TRBV6-3
CASSSPGGRSGYEQYF
TGTGCCAGCAGTTCTCCCGGGGGGCGAAGCGGCTACGAGCAGTACTTC
>NA|TRBJ1-2|TRBD1|TRBV28
CASSLLRTGGNGYTF
TGTGCCAGCAGTCTACTGAGGACAGGGGGAAATGGCTACACCTTC
>NA|TRBJ2-7|TRBD2|TRBV27
CASTQRGGYYEQYF
TGTGCCAGCACACAGCGGGGGGGTTACTACGAGCAGTACTTC
>NA|TRBJ2-3|NA|TRBV7-9
CASSLGRGVTDTQYF
TGTGCCAGCAGCTTAGGGCGGGGAGTTACAGATACGCAGTATTTT
>NA|TRBJ2-1|NA|TRBV24-1
CATSDTGLRTEQFF
TGTGCCACCAGTGATACGGGACTTAGGACTGAGCAGTTCTTC
>NA|TRBJ1-2|TRBD1|TRBV19
CASSMSTGVGGYTF
TGTGCCAGTAGTATGAGCACAGGGGTTGGTGGCTACACCTTC
>NA|TRBJ2-7|NA|TRBV7-9
CASSSGTYYEQYF
TGTGCCAGCAGCTCCGGGACATATTACGAGCAGTACTTC
>NA|TRBJ1-5|NA|TRBV2
CASQRAGSGNQPQHF
TGTGCCAGCCAAAGGGCAGGGTCGGGCAATCAGCCCCAGCATTTT
>NA|TRBJ1-5|NA|TRBV28
CASTRQSNQPQHF
TGTGCCAGCACCCGACAGTCCAATCAGCCCCAGCATTTT
>NA|TRBJ1-1|TRBD1|TRBV3-1/TRBV3-2
CASSLGGSSTEAFF
TGTGCCAGCAGCCTAGGGGGCTCTTCCACTGAAGCTTTCTTT
>NA|TRBJ2-7|TRBD2|TRBV10-3
CASQASGRTLYEQYF
TGTGCCAGCCAAGCTAGCGGGCGAACCCTCTACGAGCAGTACTTC
>NA|TRBJ2-7|TRBD1|TRBV5-4
CASSTDTGDEQYF
TGTGCCAGCAGCACCGACACAGGGGACGAGCAGTACTTC
>NA|TRBJ2-1|TRBD2|TRBV7-8
CASSLASGRSSYNEQFF
TGTGCCAGCAGCTTAGCAAGCGGGAGAAGCTCCTACAATGAGCAGTTCTTC
>NA|TRBJ1-5|TRBD1|TRBV28
CASSLGTGYQPQHF
TGTGCCAGCAGTCTGGGGACAGGATATCAGCCCCAGCATTTT
>NA|TRBJ1-5|NA|TRBV6-2/TRBV6-3
CASSYEDRTQHF
TGTGCCAGCAGTTACGAGGATAGGACCCAGCATTTT
>NA|TRBJ2-5|TRBD2|TRBV7-3
CASSPTSGAGWTQYF
TGTGCCAGCAGCCCGACTAGCGGGGCCGGTTGGACCCAGTACTTC
>NA|TRBJ1-1|TRBD1|TRBV19
CASSIGTGVWSTEAFF
TGTGCCAGTAGTATCGGGACAGGGGTTTGGAGCACTGAAGCTTTCTTT
>NA|TRBJ1-3|NA|TRBV6-5
CASSPTANSGNTIYF
TGTGCCAGCAGCCCGACAGCAAACTCTGGAAACACCATATATTTT
>NA|TRBJ2-5|TRBD1|TRBV7-3
CASSYRPPGQGETQYF
TGTGCCAGCAGCTACCGACCTCCGGGACAGGGGGAGACCCAGTACTTC
>few|TRBJ2-4|NA|TRBV12-3/TRBV12-4
CASSKTGRGIQYF
TGTGCCAGCAGCAAGACAGGTAGAGGCATTCAGTACTTC
>NA|TRBJ1-4|TRBD1|TRBV14
CASSRTTGAREKLFF
TGTGCCAGCAGCCGGACGACAGGGGCGAGAGAAAAACTGTTTTTT
>NA|TRBJ2-2|TRBD2|TRBV7-3
CASSRSGGVTGELFF
TGTGCCAGCAGCCGAAGCGGGGGTGTCACCGGGGAGCTGTTTTTT
>NA|TRBJ2-3|TRBD1|TRBV27
CASSPTGGLRTSTDTQYF
TGTGCCAGCAGTCCCACAGGGGGGTTGCGGACTAGCACAGATACGCAGTATTTT
>few|TRBJ2-7|NA|TRBV9
CASSVVGGEQYF
TGTGCCAGCAGCGTAGTAGGCGGCGAGCAGTACTTC
>NA|TRBJ2-3|TRBD2|TRBV6-5
CASSPGVAGEDTQYF
TGTGCCAGCAGTCCCGGGGTAGCGGGAGAGGATACGCAGTATTTT
>NA|TRBJ2-1|TRBD2|TRBV11-2
CASSLGVAGVTHEQFF
TGTGCCAGCAGCCTTGGGGTAGCGGGAGTCACCCATGAGCAGTTCTTC
>NA|TRBJ1-2|TRBD1|TRBV28
CASSHRGGYGYTF
TGTGCCAGCAGTCACAGGGGGGGGTATGGCTACACCTTC
>NA|TRBJ2-3|TRBD2|TRBV12-5
CASGPGLASTDTQYF
TGTGCTAGTGGGCCGGGACTAGCGAGCACAGATACGCAGTATTTT